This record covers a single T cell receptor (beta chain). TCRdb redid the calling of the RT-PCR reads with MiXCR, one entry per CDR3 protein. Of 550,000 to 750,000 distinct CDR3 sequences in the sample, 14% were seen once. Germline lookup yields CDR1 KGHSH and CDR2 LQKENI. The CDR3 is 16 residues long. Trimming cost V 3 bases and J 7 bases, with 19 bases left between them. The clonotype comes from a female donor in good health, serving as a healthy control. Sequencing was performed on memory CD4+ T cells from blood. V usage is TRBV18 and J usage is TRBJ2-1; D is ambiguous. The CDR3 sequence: CASSPPGRPDLNEQFF. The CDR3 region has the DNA TGTGCCAGCTCACCCCCAGGCAGGCCCGATTTGAATGAGCAGTTCTTC. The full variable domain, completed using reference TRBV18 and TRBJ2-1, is NAGVMQNPRHLVRRRGQEARLRCSPMKGHSHVYWYRQLPEEGLKFMVYLQKENIIDESGMPKERFSAEFPKEGPSILRIQQVVRGDSAAYFCASSPPGRPDLNEQFFGPGTRLTVL.